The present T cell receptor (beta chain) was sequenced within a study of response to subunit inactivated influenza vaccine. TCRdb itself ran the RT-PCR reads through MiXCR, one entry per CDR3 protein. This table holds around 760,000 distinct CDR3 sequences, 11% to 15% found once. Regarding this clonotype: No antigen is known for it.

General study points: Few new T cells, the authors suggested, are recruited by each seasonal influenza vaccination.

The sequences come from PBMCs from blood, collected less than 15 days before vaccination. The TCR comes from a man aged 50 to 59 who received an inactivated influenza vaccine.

The CDR3 protein is CASSRDRPHGAFF. The DNA of the CDR3 is TGTGCCAGCAGCCGAGACAGACCCCATGGAGCTTTCTTT. The chain has TRBV6-2 or TRBV6-3 and TRBJ1-1, with D possibly TRBD1 on 5 matching bases. The V end was cut by 6 bases, the J end by 10 bases, with 18 bases between. The CDR3 sequence is 13 residues long. Germline CDR1 and CDR2: MNHEY and SVGEGT.